The 3 T cell receptor beta chains in this list originate from one sample, sequenced in a study of molecular identifiers for immune sequencing clone quantification. TCRdb used MiXCR to reprocess the PCR reads, holding one entry per CDR3 protein. Of some 650,000 distinct CDR3 sequences in the sample, 15% to 20% were seen once. Material: naive CD8+ T cells from blood, with Jurkat cell RNA spiked in. Noted subset: FACS-sorted CD8+CD4-CCR7+CD45RA+ naive T cells. The receptors shown here come from a human donor in good health. Some libraries in this study had Jurkat cell RNA spiked in.

This clonotype was observed many times. The chain employs TRBV6-2 or TRBV6-3 and TRBJ2-6, with 9 bases that match TRBD1. The CDR3 has 19 amino acids. Unmatched junction bases numbered 15, after V lost 5 bases and J lost 4 bases. The germline gives CDR1 MNHEY, CDR2 SVGEGT. The CDR3 sequence is CASSQIRDRVLSGANVLTF. CDR3 nucleotide sequence: TGTGCCAGCAGTCAAATCCGGGACAGGGTCCTCTCGGGGGCCAACGTCCTGACTTTC.

This clonotype appeared many times. The J gene is TRBJ2-7, the V gene TRBV20-1; TRBD1 or TRBD2 may be the D gene (5 bases each). V was pared by 1 base and J by 3 bases, with 10 bases between. CDR3 length: 13 amino acids. Looked up from germline, CDR1 is DFQATT and CDR2 is SNEGSKA (reference sequence). The CDR3 sequence: CSARGGDVYEQYF. The CDR3 bases are TGCAGTGCTAGAGGTGGGGACGTCTACGAGCAGTACTTC.

The table lists this clonotype with a few counts. The chain combines TRBV10-2 with TRBJ1-4; no reliable D call. V lost 2 bases, J lost 8 bases, and 12 bases lay in between. Germline CDR1 WSHSY, CDR2 SAAADI. This CDR3 has 14 amino acids. The CDR3 nucleotides read TGCGCCAGCAGTGAGGGAGGTTCTCCCGAAAAACTGTTTTTT. Its translation: CASSEGGSPEKLFF.